This T cell receptor beta chain derives from a study of control samples from healthy donors and cancer patients. This clone is a singleton in its sample. Sequenced by immunoSEQ multiplex PCR; TCRdb stores in-frame clones only, minus some. The table includes approximately 170,000 clones, roughly 89% detected once. Per the germline V gene, CDR1 is MNHEY and CDR2 is SVGAGI. V was clipped by 5 bases and J by 4 bases; unmatched bases: 6. This CDR3 has 15 amino acids. The clonotype originates from a woman younger than 45 in good health. The genes are TRBV6-5 and TRBJ1-4, with 8 bases identical to TRBD1. The source material was blood. The CDR3 bases are TGTGCCAGCAGTCGACAGGGGAGTAATAATGAAAAACTGTTTTTT. It encodes CASSRQGSNNEKLFF.